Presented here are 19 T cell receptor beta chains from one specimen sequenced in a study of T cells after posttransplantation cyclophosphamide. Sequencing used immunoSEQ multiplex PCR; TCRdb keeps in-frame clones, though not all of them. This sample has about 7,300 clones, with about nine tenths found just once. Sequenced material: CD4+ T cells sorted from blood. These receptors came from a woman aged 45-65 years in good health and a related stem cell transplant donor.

This CDR3 is CASSQLGTSGSSYEQYF. In DNA, the CDR3 is TGTGCCAGCAGCCAACTCGGGACTAGCGGGAGCTCCTACGAGCAGTACTTC. The V gene is TRBV4-2, the J gene TRBJ2-5, with 14 bases aligning to TRBD2. The closer fit of TRBJ2-7 to the DNA end suggests the J call may be wrong. This CDR3 has 17 amino acids. Germline values: CDR1 LGHNA, CDR2 YNFKEQ.

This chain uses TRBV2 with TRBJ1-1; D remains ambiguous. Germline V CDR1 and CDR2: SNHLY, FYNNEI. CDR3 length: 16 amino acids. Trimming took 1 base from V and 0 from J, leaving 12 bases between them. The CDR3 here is CASSEDLRGLNTEAFF. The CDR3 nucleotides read TGTGCCAGCAGTGAAGATTTACGGGGATTGAACACTGAAGCTTTCTTT.

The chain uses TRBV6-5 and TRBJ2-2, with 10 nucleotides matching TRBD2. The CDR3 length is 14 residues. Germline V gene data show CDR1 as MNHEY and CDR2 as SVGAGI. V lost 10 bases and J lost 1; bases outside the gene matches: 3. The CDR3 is CAIRTSGNTGELFF. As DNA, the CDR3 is TGTGCCATCCGGACTAGCGGGAACACCGGGGAGCTGTTTTTT.

In DNA, the CDR3 is TGTGCCAGCAGCTTGACAGGGGGCGCGGACACCGGGGAGCTGTTTTTT. This gives the protein CASSLTGGADTGELFF. The rearrangement links TRBV7-3 to TRBJ2-2; 10 bases are a match to TRBD1. Germline V gene lookup returns CDR1 SGHTA and CDR2 FQGTGA. The J segment lost 3 bases and the V segment lost 3 bases, leaving 4 bases of the junction unmatched. This CDR3 has 16 amino acids. Using reference TRBV7-3 and TRBJ2-2 for the parts outside the CDR3, the full variable domain is GAGVSQTPSNKVTEKGKYVELRCDPISGHTALYWYRQSLGQGPEFLIYFQGTGAADDSGLPNDRFFAVRPEGSVSTLKIQRTERGDSAVYLCASSLTGGADTGELFFGEGSRLTVL.

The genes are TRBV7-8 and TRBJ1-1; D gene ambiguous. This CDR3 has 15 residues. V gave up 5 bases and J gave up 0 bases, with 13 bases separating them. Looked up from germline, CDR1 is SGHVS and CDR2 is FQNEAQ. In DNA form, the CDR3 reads TGTGCCAGCAGCCAAAGAGGCAGAATGAACACTGAAGCTTTCTTT. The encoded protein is CASSQRGRMNTEAFF.

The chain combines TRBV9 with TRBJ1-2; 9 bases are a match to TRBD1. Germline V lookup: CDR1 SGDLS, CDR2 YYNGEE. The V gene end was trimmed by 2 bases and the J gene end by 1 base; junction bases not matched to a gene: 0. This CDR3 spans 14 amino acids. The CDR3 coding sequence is TGTGCCAGCAGCGTGGACAGGGGTAACTATGGCTACACCTTC. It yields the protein CASSVDRGNYGYTF.

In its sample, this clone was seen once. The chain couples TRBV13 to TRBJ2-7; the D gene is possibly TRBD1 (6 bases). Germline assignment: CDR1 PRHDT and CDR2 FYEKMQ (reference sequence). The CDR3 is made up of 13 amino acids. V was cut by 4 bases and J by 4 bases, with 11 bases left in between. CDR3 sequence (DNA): TGTGCCAGCAGCTCGACCCAGGGGTACGAGCAGTACTTC. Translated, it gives CASSSTQGYEQYF.

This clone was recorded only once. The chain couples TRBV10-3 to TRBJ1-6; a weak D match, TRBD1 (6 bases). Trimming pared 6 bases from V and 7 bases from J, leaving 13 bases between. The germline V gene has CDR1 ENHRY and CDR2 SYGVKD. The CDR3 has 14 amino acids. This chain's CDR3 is CAISSGTQNSPLHF. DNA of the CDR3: TGTGCCATCAGCTCCGGGACACAGAATTCACCCCTCCACTTT.

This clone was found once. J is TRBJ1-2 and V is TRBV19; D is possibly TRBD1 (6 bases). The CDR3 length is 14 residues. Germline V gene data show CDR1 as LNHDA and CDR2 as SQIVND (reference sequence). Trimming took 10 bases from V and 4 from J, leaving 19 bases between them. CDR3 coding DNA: TGTGCCATCAACAATGTGGCACAGGGCTATGGCTACACCTTC. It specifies CAINNVAQGYGYTF.

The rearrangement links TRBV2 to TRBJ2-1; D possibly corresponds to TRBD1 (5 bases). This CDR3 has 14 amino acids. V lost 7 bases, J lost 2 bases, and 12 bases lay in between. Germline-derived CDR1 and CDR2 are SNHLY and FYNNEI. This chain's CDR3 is CASTQGLAYNEQFF. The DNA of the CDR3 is TGTGCCAGCACCCAGGGCCTGGCCTACAATGAGCAGTTCTTC.

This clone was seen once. The CDR3 DNA reads TGTGCCAGCTTGGGACAGGGGGTTTCCTACGAGCAGTACTTC. Translating gives CASLGQGVSYEQYF. The J gene is TRBJ2-7, the V gene TRBV6-1, with TRBD1 identical over 11 bases. The germline CDR1 and CDR2 sequences are MNHNS and SASEGT. The CDR3 spans 14 residues. J was trimmed by 1 base and V by 8 bases; bases with no gene match: 4.

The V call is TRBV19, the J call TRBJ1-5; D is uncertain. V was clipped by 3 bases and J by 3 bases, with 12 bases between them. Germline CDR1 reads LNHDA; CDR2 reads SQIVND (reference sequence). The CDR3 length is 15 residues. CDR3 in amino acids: CASSMSGSPNQPQHF. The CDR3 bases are TGTGCCAGTAGTATGTCCGGGTCCCCCAATCAGCCCCAGCATTTT.

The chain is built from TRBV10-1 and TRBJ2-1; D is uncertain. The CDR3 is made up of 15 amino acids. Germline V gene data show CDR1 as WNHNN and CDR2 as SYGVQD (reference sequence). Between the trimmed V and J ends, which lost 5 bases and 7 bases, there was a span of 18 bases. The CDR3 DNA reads TGCGCCAGCAGTTTTAACCGAGCCAATATGAATGAGCAGTTCTTC. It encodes CASSFNRANMNEQFF.

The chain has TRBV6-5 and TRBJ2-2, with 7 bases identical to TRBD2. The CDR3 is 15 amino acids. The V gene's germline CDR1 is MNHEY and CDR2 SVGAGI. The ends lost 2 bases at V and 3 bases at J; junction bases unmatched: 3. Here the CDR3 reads CASSYPRGDTGELFF. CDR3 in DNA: TGTGCCAGCAGTTACCCACGGGGGGACACCGGGGAGCTGTTTTTT.

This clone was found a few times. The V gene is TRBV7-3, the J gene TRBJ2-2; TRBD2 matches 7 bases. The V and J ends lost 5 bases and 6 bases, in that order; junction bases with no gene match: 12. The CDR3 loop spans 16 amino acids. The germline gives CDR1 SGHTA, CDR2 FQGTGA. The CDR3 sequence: CASSKVGGDLAGELFF. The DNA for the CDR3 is TGTGCCAGCAGCAAAGTTGGGGGGGATTTGGCCGGGGAGCTGTTTTTT.

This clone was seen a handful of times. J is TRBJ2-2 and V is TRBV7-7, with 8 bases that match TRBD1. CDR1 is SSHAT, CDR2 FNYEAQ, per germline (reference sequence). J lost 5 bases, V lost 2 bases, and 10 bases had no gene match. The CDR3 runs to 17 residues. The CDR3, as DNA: TGTGCCAGCAGCTTAACCTCAGGGGGCATGCGAACCGGGGAGCTGTTTTTT. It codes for CASSLTSGGMRTGELFF.

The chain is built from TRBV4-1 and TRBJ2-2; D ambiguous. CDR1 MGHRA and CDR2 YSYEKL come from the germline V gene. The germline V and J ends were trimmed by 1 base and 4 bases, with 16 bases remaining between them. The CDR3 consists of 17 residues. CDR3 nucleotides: TGCGCCAGCAGCCAAGTTGATATGGGCCTGACCACCGGGGAGCTGTTTTTT. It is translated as CASSQVDMGLTTGELFF.

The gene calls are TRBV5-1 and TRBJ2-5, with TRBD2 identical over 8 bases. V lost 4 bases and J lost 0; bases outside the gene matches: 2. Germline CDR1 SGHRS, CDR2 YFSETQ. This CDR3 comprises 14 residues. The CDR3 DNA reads TGCGCCAGCAGCCCGGGGGGGGACCAAGAGACCCAGTACTTC. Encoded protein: CASSPGGDQETQYF.

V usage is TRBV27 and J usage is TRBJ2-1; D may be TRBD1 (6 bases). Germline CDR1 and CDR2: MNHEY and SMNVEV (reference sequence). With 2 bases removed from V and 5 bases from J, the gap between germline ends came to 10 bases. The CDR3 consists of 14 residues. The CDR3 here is CASSLRTANNEQFF. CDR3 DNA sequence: TGTGCCAGCAGTTTAAGGACAGCAAACAATGAGCAGTTCTTC.